This TCR beta chain was sequenced in a study of OX40 agonist ivuxolimab in advanced cancers. Context from the whole study: Ivuxolimab, which targeted the costimulatory receptor OX40 (CD134), was an agonistic, fully human IgG2 monoclonal antibody. Prior anti-PD-1, anti-PD-L1 or anti-CTLA-4 therapy was permitted, and approximately 40% of dose-escalation patients had received checkpoint inhibitors. Among the 52 dose-escalation patients, around 19 had hepatocellular carcinoma, about 15 melanoma, 9 renal cell carcinoma and 9 head and neck cancer. Partial responses were achieved by three dose-escalation patients, of whom one had hepatocellular carcinoma and two had cutaneous melanoma. Peripheral TCRbeta sequencing aimed to test whether ivuxolimab altered TCR sequence diversity and caused clonal T-cell expansion. The paper reports the monotherapy dose-escalation portion (N = 52 patients) of the phase I ivuxolimab trial. The dose-escalation cohort was 82.7% male with a mean age of around 62 years, ranging from roughly 23 to 90. Intravenous ivuxolimab was administered to patients every 2 weeks at six dose levels: 0.01, 0.1, 0.3, 1.5, 3 and 10 mg/kg.

Deletion took 0 bases off V and 6 bases off J, with a span of 18 bases between the germline ends. Sequences SGHNT (CDR1) and YENEEA (CDR2) are obtained from the germline V gene. The CDR3 goes from the cysteine to the phenylalanine over 17 residues. Only the CDR3 DNA stays, 51 bases, in frame from base 1. As to this clone: There is no known antigen for this receptor. No much larger clonotype is one base removed from it; base qualities were not supplied.

Patients with a history of autoimmune disease or receiving systemic immunosuppression were excluded from the trial. Peripheral blood for TCR sequencing was drawn from every dose cohort at baseline, at cycle 4 day 1 and at cycle 7 day 1. The samples were drawn from a first-in-human, open-label, multicenter phase I dose-escalation trial of ivuxolimab. Adults with locally advanced or metastatic head and neck squamous cell, hepatocellular, melanoma or renal cell carcinoma were enrolled in the trial. Before TCR sequencing, CD4+ T cells and CD8+ T cells were sorted from peripheral blood as separate populations. What the study reported, not specific to this receptor: At doses of 0.1 to 3.0 mg/kg, clonal expansion of both CD4+ and CD8+ blood T cells was observed from baseline to week 6. After ivuxolimab, CD8+ T cells had more expanded clones than CD4+ T cells on average. Low levels of normalized T-cell clonal expansion were also seen in some patients who did not respond. The antigen specificity of the peripheral T cells that underwent clonal expansion was not determined. In the 0.1-3.0 mg/kg groups, partial responders were among the patients with the lowest normalized peripheral clonal expansion, particularly in CD8+ T cells.

Genomic DNA was extracted from sorted cells for sequencing of the TCRbeta CDR3 region. The immunoSEQ Assay was used for sequencing of TCRbeta CDR3 regions. TCRdb took this table from immuneACCESS and kept in-frame rearrangements with V and J called. Such tables lack part of the clones; where checked against another copy, unresolved V genes explain under half of the gap, and the rest is unexplained. This sample gives 50,000 to 70,000 clones in total; roughly 87% of them show up just once. Approximately 12% of the sample is taken by the ten largest. The sequencing used CD4+ or CD8+ T cells sorted from blood, collected in a trial of the OX40 agonist ivuxolimab. The chain was built from TRBV11-3 and TRBJ2-1; the D segment might be TRBD1 or TRBD2, since each matches 6 bases. The TCR was taken from an adult with an advanced solid tumor such as melanoma, head and neck, liver or kidney cancer. CDR3 sequence: CASSLDGAGGSINEQFF. The nucleotide sequence reads as follows: TGTGCCAGCAGCTTAGATGGTGCCGGGGGCTCTATCAATGAGCAGTTCTTC.